The next 9 T cell receptor beta chains were all read from a single sample in a study of cytomegalovirus exposure and HLA in healthy donors. Use of 60 Vbeta and 13 Jbeta primers characterized the PCR. Assay: immunoSEQ multiplex PCR; the TCRdb copy retains only in-frame clones and omits some. The sample holds some 170,000 clones, 80% seen once. Sequenced sample: PBMCs. Receptors originate from a man younger than 45 in good health and CMV-seronegative.

The chain joins TRBV9 to TRBJ2-1, with 8 bases fitting TRBD2. Trimming removed 0 bases from V and 9 bases from J; junction bases left unmatched: 8. Germline V gives CDR1 SGDLS, CDR2 YYNGEE. The CDR3 length is 15 residues. The DNA of the CDR3 is TGTGCCAGCAGCGTAGTGGGGCGGGGGGTCGGTGAGCAGTTCTTC. It specifies CASSVVGRGVGEQFF.

Regarding this clone: The same CDR3 can be traced to other DNA sequences in this sample. The chain combines TRBV5-4 with TRBJ1-2, with TRBD1 matching 8 bases. The CDR3 extends over 13 amino acids. Germline lookup yields CDR1 SGHNT and CDR2 YYREEE (reference sequence). V was pared by 1 base and J by 5 bases, with 1 base of the junction left unmatched. The CDR3 region has the DNA TGTGCCAGCAGCTTGCGGGACAGGTATGGCTACACCTTC. Residues: CASSLRDRYGYTF.

J is TRBJ2-3 and V is TRBV19; 8 nucleotides agree with TRBD1. This CDR3 region has 16 residues. CDR1 is LNHDA, CDR2 SQIVND, per germline (reference sequence). After removal of 3 bases from V and 0 bases from J, the junction contained 5 bases not matched to a gene. The CDR3 bases are TGTGCCAGTAGTATCCCCGGACAGGGTAGCACAGATACGCAGTATTTT. Translated, it gives CASSIPGQGSTDTQYF.

The chain employs TRBV19 and TRBJ2-2, with 8 nucleotides matching TRBD2. The CDR3 covers 14 residues. Germline CDR1 LNHDA, CDR2 SQIVND (reference sequence). V was clipped by 7 bases and J by 4 bases; unmatched bases: 5. CDR3 loop: CASNGGVSTGELFF. The CDR3 bases are TGTGCCAGTAACGGGGGGGTGAGCACCGGGGAGCTGTTTTTT.

The table lists this clone with a few counts. J is TRBJ1-2 and V is TRBV7-3; 10 bases fit TRBD1. Germline V lookup: CDR1 SGHTA, CDR2 FQGTGA. The V and J ends lost 4 bases and 7 bases, in that order; junction bases with no gene match: 6. This CDR3 contains 14 residues. CDR3 sequence reads: CASSSGQGRGGYTF. CDR3 nucleotides: TGTGCCAGCAGCTCGGGACAGGGGCGAGGTGGCTACACCTTC.

V is TRBV6-5 and J is TRBJ1-6, with 10 nucleotides matching TRBD1. The germline gives CDR1 MNHEY, CDR2 SVGAGI. The CDR3 is made up of 16 amino acids. V lost 4 bases and J lost 6; bases outside the gene matches: 6. CDR3 nucleotides: TGTGCCAGCAGTTCCGGGACAGGGGCGGTTAATTCACCCCTCCACTTT. Its protein product is CASSSGTGAVNSPLHF.

This clone was detected only a few times. This chain links TRBV19 with TRBJ1-4, with D tentatively TRBD1 (5 bases). The CDR3 has 15 amino acids. Deletions cut 7 bases from V and 1 base from J, with 13 bases between. Germline CDR1 is LNHDA and CDR2 is SQIVND (reference sequence). DNA for the CDR3: TGTGCCAGTAAATGGGGCGACAGAACTAATGAAAAACTGTTTTTT. It translates to CASKWGDRTNEKLFF.

In this sample, this clone turned up a few times. The V and J genes are TRBV6-5 and TRBJ2-3; D not resolved. This CDR3 spans 11 amino acids. Between the trimmed V and J ends, which lost 6 bases and 6 bases, there was a span of 7 bases. In germline, CDR1 is MNHEY, CDR2 SVGAGI. The CDR3 DNA sequence: TGTGCCAGCAGGCTAATGGATACGCAGTATTTT. Translating it yields CASRLMDTQYF.

The count of this clone is one. The rearrangement uses TRBV18 and TRBJ1-5; D gene unclear. The V and J ends lost 6 bases and 10 bases respectively, with 16 bases between them. Per germline, CDR1 KGHSH and CDR2 LQKENI. The CDR3 runs 13 residues. CDR3 DNA sequence: TGTGCCAGCTCTCCTTCGCTGACATCCCCCCAGCATTTT. It translates to CASSPSLTSPQHF.